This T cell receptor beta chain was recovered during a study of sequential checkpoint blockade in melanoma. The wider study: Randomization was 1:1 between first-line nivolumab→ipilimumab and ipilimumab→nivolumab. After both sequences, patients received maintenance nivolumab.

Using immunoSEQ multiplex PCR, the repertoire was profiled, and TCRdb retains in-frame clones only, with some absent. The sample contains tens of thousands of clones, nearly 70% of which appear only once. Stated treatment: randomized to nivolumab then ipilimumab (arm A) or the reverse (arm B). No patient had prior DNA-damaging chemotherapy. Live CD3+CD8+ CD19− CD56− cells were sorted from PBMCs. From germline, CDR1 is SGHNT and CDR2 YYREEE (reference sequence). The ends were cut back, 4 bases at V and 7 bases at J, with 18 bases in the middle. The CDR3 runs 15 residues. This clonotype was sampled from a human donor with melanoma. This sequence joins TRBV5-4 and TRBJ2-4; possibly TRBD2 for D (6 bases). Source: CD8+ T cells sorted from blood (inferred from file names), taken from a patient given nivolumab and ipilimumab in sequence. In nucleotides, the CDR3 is TGTGCCAGCAGCCACGACGATGCTGGGGGGAACATTCAGTACTTC. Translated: CASSHDDAGGNIQYF.